Listed here is a single T cell receptor beta chain. Its matching antigen is unknown. The sample comes from a study of T cells in localized non-small cell lung cancer. Study-wide results and limits: Sequencing covered just one tumor region, so heterogeneity cannot be ruled out. Uninvolved adjacent lung showed peak T cell clonality, exceeding tumor. Within adjacent lung there appeared a median around 57 of the top 100 tumor clones.

J was trimmed by 4 bases and V by 3 bases; bases with no gene match: 12. CDR3 size: 18 residues. Germline V gene lookup returns CDR1 MNHEY and CDR2 SMNVEV (reference sequence). Assay used: immunoSEQ multiplex PCR; TCRdb lists only in-frame clones, some missing. In the table there are tens of thousands of clones, nearly 90% of which are singletons. This sequence was found in a woman aged 35-75 years with stage I lung adenocarcinoma. This chain uses TRBV27 with TRBJ2-3; 11 bases match TRBD2. The sample in question was peripheral blood, obtained before any cancer treatment. CDR3: CASSFLHSGRAIADTQYF. CDR3 nucleotides: TGTGCCAGCAGTTTTCTGCATAGCGGGAGGGCCATAGCAGATACGCAGTATTTT.